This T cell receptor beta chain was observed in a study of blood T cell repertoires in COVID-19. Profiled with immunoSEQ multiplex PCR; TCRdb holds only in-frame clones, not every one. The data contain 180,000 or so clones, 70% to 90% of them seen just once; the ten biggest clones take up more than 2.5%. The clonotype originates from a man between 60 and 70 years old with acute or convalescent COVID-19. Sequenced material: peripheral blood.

Here the CDR3 DNA reads TGCAGTGCTAGTAGGCCTAGCGGTTCCTACGAGCAGTACTTC. Residues: CSASRPSGSYEQYF. The genes are TRBV20-1 and TRBJ2-7; 7 bases are shared with TRBD2. V lost 3 bases and J lost 1; bases outside the gene matches: 6. This CDR3 has 14 residues. Germline CDR1 reads DFQATT; CDR2 reads SNEGSKA (reference sequence).